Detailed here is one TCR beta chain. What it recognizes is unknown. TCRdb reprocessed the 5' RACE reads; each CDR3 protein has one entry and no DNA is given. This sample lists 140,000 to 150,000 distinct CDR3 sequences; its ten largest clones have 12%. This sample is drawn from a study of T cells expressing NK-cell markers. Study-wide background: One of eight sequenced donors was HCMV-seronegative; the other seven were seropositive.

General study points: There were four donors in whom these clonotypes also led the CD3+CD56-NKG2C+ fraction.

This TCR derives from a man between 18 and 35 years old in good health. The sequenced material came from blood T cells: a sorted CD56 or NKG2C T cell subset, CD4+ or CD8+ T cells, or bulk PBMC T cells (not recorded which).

The CDR3 here is CATSDLGSLAGDTQYF. The chain has TRBV24-1 and TRBJ2-3; without DNA, the TCRdb call of TRBD2 cannot be checked. The CDR3 loop spans 16 amino acids. The germline gives CDR1 KGHDR, CDR2 SFDVKD.